The 9 T cell receptor beta chains below all came from one sample that was sequenced in a study of early T cells in non-severe SARS-CoV-2 infection. TCRdb re-derived calls from the 5' RACE reads in MiXCR, one entry per CDR3 protein. Counted here are roughly 99,000 distinct CDR3 sequences, around 10% occurring once; the ten biggest clones make up approximately 6.9%. What was sequenced was whole blood. The receptor source for this set is an adult who was a healthcare worker with PCR-confirmed SARS-CoV-2 infection or an uninfected control (not recorded which).

This clonotype was picked up many times. V gene TRBV20-1 combines with J gene TRBJ2-1; no firm D call. The V end was cut by 3 bases, the J end by 1 base, with 7 bases between. The CDR3 runs to 13 residues. Germline CDR1 DFQATT, CDR2 SNEGSKA (reference sequence). The CDR3 DNA follows: TGCAGTGCTAGCCAAACGTCCTACAATGAGCAGTTCTTC. Its protein is CSASQTSYNEQFF.

This clonotype showed up just a few times. The chain links TRBV27 to TRBJ2-1, with 7 bases lining up with TRBD1. V lost 5 bases to trimming and J lost 10 bases; unmatched junction nucleotides: 2. The CDR3 runs 11 residues. Germline V gene data show CDR1 as MNHEY and CDR2 as SMNVEV (reference sequence). The CDR3 is CASSATGEQFF. The CDR3 DNA reads TGTGCCAGCAGTGCGACAGGGGAGCAGTTCTTC.

This clonotype was detected ten times or more. The DNA for the CDR3 is TGCAGTGCTCATAGACAGGGGGCGAACACTGAAGCTTTCTTT. Translated: CSAHRQGANTEAFF. The gene calls are TRBV20-1 and TRBJ1-1; 10 bases line up with TRBD1. Germline values: CDR1 DFQATT, CDR2 SNEGSKA (reference sequence). The CDR3 has 14 residues. V shed 5 bases and J 1 base; nucleotides not matched to a gene: 4.

The chain has TRBV7-2 and TRBJ2-7, with 9 nucleotides matching TRBD2. The V and J ends lost 5 bases and 2 bases, in that order; junction bases with no gene match: 7. The CDR3 extends over 15 amino acids. Germline lookup yields CDR1 SGHTA and CDR2 FQGNSA. The CDR3, as DNA: TGTGCCAGCAGCCCTAAAAGCGGGAGGCCCTACGAGCAGTACTTC. Amino acids: CASSPKSGRPYEQYF.

This chain joins TRBV2 and TRBJ2-2; D is uncertain. V was pared by 6 bases and J by 0 bases, with 11 bases between. CDR3 size: 15 residues. Germline V gene lookup returns CDR1 SNHLY and CDR2 FYNNEI. The DNA of the CDR3 is TGTGCCAGCAGGTCAAGTATAGCGAACACCGGGGAGCTGTTTTTT. Protein: CASRSSIANTGELFF.

This clonotype was counted many times. The genes are TRBV10-2 and TRBJ2-7; 12 positions match TRBD2. V trimming: 4 bases; J trimming: 3 bases; junction bases outside the gene matches: 7. This CDR3 region has 16 residues. From germline, CDR1 is WSHSY and CDR2 SAAADI. The CDR3: CASSVTSGRVVYEQYF. As DNA, the CDR3 is TGCGCCAGCAGTGTGACTAGCGGGAGAGTCGTCTACGAGCAGTACTTC.

This clonotype appeared a few times. The genes are TRBV12-3 or TRBV12-4 and TRBJ2-2; D not certain. This CDR3 has 15 amino acids. Trimming left V 1 base short and J 0 bases short, with 6 bases between. This CDR3 is CASSLDSPNTGELFF. In DNA form, the CDR3 reads TGTGCCAGCAGTTTAGACAGCCCGAACACCGGGGAGCTGTTTTTT.

This clonotype appeared many times. The gene calls are TRBV4-1 and TRBJ1-5; 7 nucleotides match TRBD1. Germline V CDR1 and CDR2: MGHRA, YSYEKL. V was clipped by 2 bases and J by 5 bases; unmatched bases: 3. CDR3 length: 14 residues. The CDR3 spells CASSQWQGDQPQHF. The CDR3 coding sequence is TGCGCCAGCAGCCAATGGCAGGGGGATCAGCCCCAGCATTTT.

The V call is TRBV12-5, the J call TRBJ1-2, with 9 nucleotides matching TRBD1. Germline CDR1 is LGHNT and CDR2 is FRNRAP. The CDR3 spans 13 residues. The trim removed 6 bases at V and 6 bases at J, leaving 5 bases unmatched. CDR3 residues: CASGDGTGNGYTF. The CDR3 DNA follows: TGTGCTAGTGGAGACGGGACAGGGAATGGCTACACCTTC.